The clone carrying this T cell receptor beta chain came up a few times. The entry originates in a study of control samples from healthy donors and cancer patients. V lost 5 bases and J 4 bases, leaving 14 bases between the germline ends. CDR1 and CDR2 (germline): SQVTM, ANQGSEA. The CDR3 runs 13 residues. Some clones are missing from TCRdb's copy, which holds only in-frame ones; the method was immunoSEQ multiplex PCR. The data show 150,000 to 200,000 clones, 92% seen once. Sequenced sample: blood. This clonotype originated in a woman in her 30s in good health. The rearrangement uses TRBV29-1 and TRBJ1-1; a possible D gene is TRBD1 (5 bases). The CDR3 sequence is CSVQAREGTEAFF. Written as DNA, the CDR3 is TGCAGCGTTCAGGCCAGGGAGGGCACTGAAGCTTTCTTT.